The T cell receptor (beta chain) under discussion was sequenced for a study of regulatory T cells in long-lasting Graves disease. Relying on iRepertoire HTBI primers and Arm-PCR of CDR3 regions, the team built TCR beta libraries. TCRdb called the multiplex PCR reads again in MiXCR, with one record for every CDR3 protein. The sample yields about 620,000 distinct CDR3 sequences, roughly 15% seen once. Germline V gene data show CDR1 as SGHAT and CDR2 as FQNNGV. V lost 4 bases, J lost 4 bases, and 12 bases stayed unmatched. This CDR3 is built from 17 residues. Stated time point: newly diagnosed GD, antithyroid drugs for less than 3 months. Isolated PBMC RNA provided the starting material for the TCR library. A nine-milliliter sample of peripheral blood was drawn into EDTA tubes. These data were also filed under a second study, of T cells in Graves' hyperthyroidism and ophthalmopathy. That work states: Lactation, pregnancy, other autoimmune disease or uncontrolled infection excluded patients.

The starting material was peripheral blood mononuclear cells (PBMCs), obtained at new diagnosis, from a patient treated with antithyroid drugs. This clonotype was obtained from a woman aged 25 to 39 with Graves disease. The J gene is TRBJ2-7, the V gene TRBV11-2; 11 bases map to TRBD2. CDR3 nucleotides: TGTGCCAGCAGCTCTTCCTTTAGCGGGAGGGCTGGGTACGAGCAGTACTTC. Translated: CASSSSFSGRAGYEQYF.